A single sample is the source of the 2 T cell receptor beta chains below, sequenced in a study of T cells in Graves' hyperthyroidism and ophthalmopathy. From RNA transcripts, TCR beta CDR3 regions were amplified. The HTBI primer set served for first-round RT-PCR of the TCR CDR3. One entry per CDR3 protein results from TCRdb running MiXCR on the multiplex PCR reads. This table holds around 620,000 distinct CDR3 sequences, more than 13% found once. Sequencing used blood. Receptor source: a woman under 30 with Graves' ophthalmopathy.

This clonotype has at least ten counts. This chain joins TRBV6-1 and TRBJ2-7; 9 nucleotides line up with TRBD1. V gave up 7 bases and J gave up 2 bases; unmatched junction bases: 9. Germline V gene data show CDR1 as MNHNS and CDR2 as SASEGT. CDR3 size: 15 residues. The CDR3 bases are TGTGCCAGCAACAAACCGGGACAGGGAACCTACGAGCAGTACTTC. Translated, it gives CASNKPGQGTYEQYF.

In its sample, this clonotype was seen many times. J is TRBJ1-3 and V is TRBV7-9; D is undetermined. V lost 5 bases, J lost 1 base, and 15 bases lay in between. Germline V gene data show CDR1 as SEHNR and CDR2 as FQNEAQ (reference sequence). CDR3 size: 16 residues. The CDR3 DNA sequence: TGTGCCAGCAGCGAATACGGTACTCCTTCTGGAAACACCATATATTTT. The encoded protein is CASSEYGTPSGNTIYF.